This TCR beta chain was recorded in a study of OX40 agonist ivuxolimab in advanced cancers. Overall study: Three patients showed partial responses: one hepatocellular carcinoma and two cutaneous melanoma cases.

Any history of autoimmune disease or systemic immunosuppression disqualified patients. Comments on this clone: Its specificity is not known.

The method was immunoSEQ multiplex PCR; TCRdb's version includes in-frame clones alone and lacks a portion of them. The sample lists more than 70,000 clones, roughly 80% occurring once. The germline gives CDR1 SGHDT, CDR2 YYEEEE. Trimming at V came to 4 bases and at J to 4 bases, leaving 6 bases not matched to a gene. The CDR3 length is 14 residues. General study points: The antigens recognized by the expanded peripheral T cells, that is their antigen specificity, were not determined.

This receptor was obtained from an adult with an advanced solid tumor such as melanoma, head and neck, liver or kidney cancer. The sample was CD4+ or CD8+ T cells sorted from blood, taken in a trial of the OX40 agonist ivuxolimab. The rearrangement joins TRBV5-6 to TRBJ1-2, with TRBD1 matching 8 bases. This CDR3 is CASSPQGALYGYTF. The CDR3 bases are TGTGCCAGCAGCCCGCAGGGGGCCCTCTATGGCTACACCTTC.